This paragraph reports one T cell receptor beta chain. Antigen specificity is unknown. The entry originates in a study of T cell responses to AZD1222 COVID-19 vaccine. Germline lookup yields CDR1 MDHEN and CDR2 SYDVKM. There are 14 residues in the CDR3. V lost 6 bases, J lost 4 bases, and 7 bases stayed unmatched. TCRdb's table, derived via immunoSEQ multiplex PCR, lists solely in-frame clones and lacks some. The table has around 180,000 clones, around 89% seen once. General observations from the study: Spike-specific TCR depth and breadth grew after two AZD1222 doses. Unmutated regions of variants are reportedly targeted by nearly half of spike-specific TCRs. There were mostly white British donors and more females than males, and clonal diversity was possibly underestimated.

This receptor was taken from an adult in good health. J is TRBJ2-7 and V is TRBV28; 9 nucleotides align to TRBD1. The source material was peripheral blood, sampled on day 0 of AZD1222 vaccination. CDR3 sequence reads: CASRRGQGIYEQYF. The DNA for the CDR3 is TGTGCCAGCAGACGAGGACAGGGGATATACGAGCAGTACTTC.